This T cell receptor beta chain was identified during a study of regulatory T cells in long-lasting Graves disease (dated by TCRdb to 2020 to 2022). Study-level background: Antithyroid drugs had been taken for less than 3 months by newly diagnosed Graves' disease patients. Persistent Graves' disease patients were compared with newly diagnosed Graves' disease patients by peripheral blood TCR sequencing and RNA sequencing. The study took place in China and was registered as a clinical trial. A total of around 35 samples underwent TCR sequencing, from about 13 patients with persistent Graves' disease and some 20 patients with newly diagnosed Graves' disease. The investigation overall reported the following: Preferential use of TRBV28, TRBJ1-2 and TRBJ2-5 was observed in persistent disease, whereas TRBV20-1 and TRBJ2-1 were favored in newly diagnosed disease. Because the primary lesion, thyroid tissue, could not be accessed, the study looked at peripheral blood alone. Sequencing and analysis were limited to the TCR beta chain. Lower TCR Shannon entropy and fewer highly expanded clones were observed in persistent Graves' disease patients than in newly diagnosed patients, which suggested clonal expansion. More public clonotypes were shared among persistent patients (approximately 3,000) than among newly diagnosed patients (more than 900). The authors noted that the small sample size was a limitation that may lower accuracy.

According to the study, the label for this sample's time point signals: newly diagnosed GD, antithyroid drugs for less than 3 months. For both TCR sequencing and RNA sequencing, RNA was extracted from PBMCs in TRIzol. The diagnosis of Graves' disease was made according to American Thyroid Association guidelines. The patients came from an endocrinology department in Xi'an, China. From each patient, around 9 milliliters of peripheral blood was collected into an EDTA anticoagulant tube. PBMCs were isolated by Ficoll Paque Plus density gradient separation without further T cell sorting. An Agilent 2100 Bioanalyzer and agarose gel were used to assess RNA quality, and a NanoDrop 2000 was used to measure RNA concentration. The library was prepared using multiplex PCR. Reads for this sample came from an Illumina HiSeq 4000. TCR beta libraries were built with iRepertoire HTBI primers and Arm-PCR amplification of CDR3 regions. Before sequencing, the PCR products underwent gel purification. Turning to the authors' computational methods: Gene usage analysis of CDR3 amino acid clonotypes relied on the roughly 58 TRBV and about 15 TRBJ segments identified across samples. COPE and FqMerger were used to merge filtered high-quality paired reads into contigs. BLAST was used to align contigs to IMGT TRBV, TRBD and TRBJ reference genes, and CDR3 was defined according to IMGT. Highly expanded clones were defined as clonotypes with a frequency above 0.1%. Repertoire diversity was measured by Shannon entropy, and V-J evenness by the Gini coefficient. A clonotype found in more than one individual was treated as public. The public sequencing data were trimmed at Q25 with fastp and processed into clonotypes with MiXCR by TCRdb, which kept only in-frame beta chains. Every distinct CDR3 protein forms one entry, paired with its most common genes and DNA. The V and J calls and clone size are TCRdb's, not the authors'. The sample profile shows some 250,000 distinct CDR3 sequences; 15% to 20% of them were found once. The biggest ten clones account for 12% to 15% of the sample.

Via the germline V gene, CDR1 is MNHNS and CDR2 SASEGT. The CDR3, cysteine through phenylalanine, is 14 amino acids long. The sequence is cut down to CDR3 DNA, 42 bases in frame from base 1. Here V drops 8 bases and J drops 0 bases, and the junction holds 4 bases not matched to any gene. Remarks on this clonotype: The antigen this receptor binds is unknown. No per-base quality is available; no much larger clone lies one base away.

These same records also appear under a second study, on T cells in Graves' hyperthyroidism and ophthalmopathy. The second study, in turn, reports: Stable Graves' hyperthyroidism was defined as the absence of progression to ophthalmopathy over 18 months of follow-up. Hyperthyroidism patients were newly diagnosed, had a disease duration of under 2 months, and were aged 18 to 65 years. Any patient with an uncontrolled infection, another autoimmune disease, pregnancy or lactation was excluded. Diagnoses were based on clinical symptoms, serum thyroxine and TRAb, thyroid ultrasound and orbital computed tomography. The first round of RT-PCR for the TCR CDR3 was performed with the HTBI primer set and the Qiagen OneStep RT-PCR kit. Most expanded thyroid clonotypes (frequency above 0.001) were also found in blood, which suggests that blood repertoires may mirror thyroid immune responses. Ophthalmopathy was separated from stable hyperthyroidism by a 13 V-J signature model, with approximately 90% sensitivity and 81% to 82% specificity obtained in cross-validation and 80%/75% obtained in testing. In validation, progression to ophthalmopathy was predicted by the model with 65% to 71% sensitivity and around 76% specificity, a median of 6.5 months before onset. To identify TCR V-J signatures that set the groups apart, the researchers used a discovery cohort of approximately 98 patients, made up of roughly 40 with Graves' ophthalmopathy and about 60 with stable Graves' hyperthyroidism. An independent validation cohort of around 19 hyperthyroidism patients and roughly 16 patients who later progressed to ophthalmopathy tested prospective prediction of ophthalmopathy. The approximately 100 discovery patients were divided at random into training and test sets in a 7:3 ratio. Thyroid tissue and blood T-cell repertoires from over 5 Graves' hyperthyroidism patients were also compared in the study. Once sampling was done, hyperthyroidism patients were given methimazole at a starting dose of 30 mg daily, whereas ophthalmopathy patients were given high-dose intravenous methylprednisolone. Libraries were constructed in a second round of multiplex PCR, after which size selection and purification were carried out. The libraries were sequenced on an Illumina HiSeq2000 using paired-end 100 bp reads. SOAPnuke was used to process the raw data, throwing out any read that contained adapters or uncalled bases, had a mean Phred below 15, or lacked an exact constant-primer or identifier match. High-quality paired reads were merged using COPE v1.2.5, and each unique nucleotide sequence was defined as a clonotype. MiTCR v1.1 was used to align clonotypes to the IMGT TRBV, TRBD and TRBJ reference segments. The analysis was restricted to V-J combinations with a frequency above 0.0001, which together covered 98% to 99.2% of the repertoires. A TCS score was defined as the ratio of F50 (clonal expansion) to E x V (chaos), with BLOSUM62-based TCRdist applied between CDR3 peptides within each V-J. Welch's t-statistics and random forest reduced fewer than 550 V-J features to some 14, which were used in a naive Bayes classifier (R e1071). Sample size was not statistically predetermined, and investigators were not blinded to group allocation. TCR Vbeta CDR3 sequencing of 120 to 150 peripheral blood samples (43 ophthalmopathy, approximately 80 hyperthyroidism and around 17 progressor patients) is reported in the paper.

The receptor comes from a woman in her 30s with Graves disease. Donor details come from another sample of the same person, matched by shared clones. This specimen was peripheral blood mononuclear cells (PBMCs), taken at new diagnosis, from a patient treated with antithyroid drugs. The rearranged segments are TRBV6-1 and TRBJ2-1; TRBD2 fits 7 bases in the junction. The CDR3 is CASVLAGSYNEQFF. The DNA sequence is given as TGTGCCAGCGTGTTAGCGGGCTCCTACAATGAGCAGTTCTTC.